Many counts were recorded for the clone carrying this TCR beta chain. This specimen belongs to a study of Graves' ophthalmopathy and Graves' hyperthyroidism. Amplifying from RNA transcripts, the study obtained TCR beta CDR3 regions. HTBI-primed RT-PCR formed the first round, and a multiplex PCR formed the second. TCRdb reprocessed the multiplex PCR reads with MiXCR, giving one entry per CDR3 protein. The profile shows around 590,000 distinct CDR3 sequences, 39% of them singletons. The CDR3 consists of 14 residues. Trimming cost V 3 bases and J 4 bases, with 12 bases left between them. CDR1 and CDR2 (germline): MGHRA, YSYEKL.

The chain is built from TRBV4-1 and TRBJ1-1, with D unresolved. The sequence was collected from an adult man with Graves' hyperthyroidism. The sequenced sample was peripheral blood or thyroid tissue (not recorded which). The CDR3 coding sequence is TGCGCCAGCAGCCATCTAATGGTTGGCACTGAAGCTTTCTTT. This encodes CASSHLMVGTEAFF.